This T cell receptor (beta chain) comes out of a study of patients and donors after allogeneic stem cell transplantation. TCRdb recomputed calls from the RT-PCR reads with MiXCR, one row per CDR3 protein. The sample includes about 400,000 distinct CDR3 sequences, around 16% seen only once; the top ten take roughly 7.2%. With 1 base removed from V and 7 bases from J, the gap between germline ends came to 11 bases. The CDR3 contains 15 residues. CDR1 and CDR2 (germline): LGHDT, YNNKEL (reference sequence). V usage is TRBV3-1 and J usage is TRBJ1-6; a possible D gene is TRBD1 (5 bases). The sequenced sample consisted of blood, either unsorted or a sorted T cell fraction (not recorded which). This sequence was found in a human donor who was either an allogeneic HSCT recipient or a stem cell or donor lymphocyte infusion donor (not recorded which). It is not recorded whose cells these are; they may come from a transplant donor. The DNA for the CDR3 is TGTGCCAGCAGCCAAGGAGGGACTGGCAATTCACCCCTCCACTTT. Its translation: CASSQGGTGNSPLHF.